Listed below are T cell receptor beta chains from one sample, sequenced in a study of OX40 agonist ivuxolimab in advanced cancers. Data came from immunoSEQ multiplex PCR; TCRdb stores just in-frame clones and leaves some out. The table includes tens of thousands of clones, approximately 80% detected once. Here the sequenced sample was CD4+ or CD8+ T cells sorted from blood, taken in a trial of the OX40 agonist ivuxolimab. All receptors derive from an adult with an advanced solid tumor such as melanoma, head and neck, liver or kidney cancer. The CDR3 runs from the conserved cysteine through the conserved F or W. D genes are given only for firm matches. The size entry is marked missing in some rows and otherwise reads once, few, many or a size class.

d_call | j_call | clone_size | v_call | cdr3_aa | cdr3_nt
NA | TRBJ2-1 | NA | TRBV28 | CASSLVSYNEQFF | TGTGCCAGCAGCCTGGTGTCCTACAATGAGCAGTTCTTC
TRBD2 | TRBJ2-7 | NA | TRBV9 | CASSPRIAGYEQYF | TGTGCCAGCAGCCCCAGGATAGCGGGATACGAGCAGTACTTC
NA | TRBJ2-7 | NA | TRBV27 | CASSLRHLYEQYF | TGTGCCAGCAGTTTAAGACACCTCTACGAGCAGTACTTC
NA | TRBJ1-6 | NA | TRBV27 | CASSSRVTNSPLHF | TGTGCCAGCAGTTCCAGGGTTACTAATTCACCCCTCCACTTT
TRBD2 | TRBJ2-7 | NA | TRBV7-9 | CAFQGVGVAGAYEQYF | TGTGCCTTCCAGGGGGTTGGAGTAGCGGGGGCCTACGAGCAGTACTTC
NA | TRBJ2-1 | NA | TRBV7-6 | CASSPEGLNEQFF | TGTGCCAGCAGCCCAGAGGGATTGAATGAGCAGTTCTTC
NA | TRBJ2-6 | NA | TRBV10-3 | CAISESLGPGANVLTF | TGTGCCATCAGTGAGTCGTTGGGCCCTGGGGCCAACGTCCTGACTTTC
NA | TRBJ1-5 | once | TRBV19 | CASRPGRNNNQPQHF | TGTGCCAGTCGTCCGGGACGCAATAACAATCAGCCCCAGCATTTT
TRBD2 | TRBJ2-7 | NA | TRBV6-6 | CASSLGTSGYEQYF | TGTGCCAGCAGCCTAGGGACTAGCGGCTACGAGCAGTACTTC
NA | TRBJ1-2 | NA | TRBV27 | CASSPIAFPYGYTF | TGTGCCAGCAGTCCGATAGCTTTTCCCTATGGCTACACCTTC
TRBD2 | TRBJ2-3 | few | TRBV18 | CASSPIRLAGGPDRTDTQYF | TGTGCCAGCTCACCGATTAGACTAGCGGGAGGGCCCGATCGGACAGATACGCAGTATTTT
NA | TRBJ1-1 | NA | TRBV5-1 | CASNPWKDSVNTEAFF | TGCGCCAGCAACCCATGGAAGGACAGTGTGAACACTGAAGCTTTCTTT
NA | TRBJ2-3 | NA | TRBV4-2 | CASSQGGEGGADTQYF | TGTGCCAGCAGCCAAGGAGGTGAAGGGGGGGCAGATACGCAGTATTTT
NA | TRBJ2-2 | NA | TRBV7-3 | CASSSTRGRGFNTGELFF | TGTGCCAGCAGCTCCACGAGGGGTAGGGGGTTCAACACCGGGGAGCTGTTTTTT
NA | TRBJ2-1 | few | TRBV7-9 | CASSAQREQFF | TGTGCCAGCAGCGCTCAGCGGGAGCAGTTCTTC
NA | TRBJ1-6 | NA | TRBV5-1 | CASSLGQGGNSPLHF | TGCGCCAGCAGCTTGGGCCAAGGGGGGAATTCACCCCTCCACTTT
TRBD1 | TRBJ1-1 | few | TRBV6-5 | CASSYSQGTGGTEAFF | TGTGCCAGCAGTTACTCTCAGGGGACAGGGGGCACTGAAGCTTTCTTT
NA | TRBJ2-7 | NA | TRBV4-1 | CASSQDPLYEQYF | TGCGCCAGCAGCCAAGATCCCCTCTACGAGCAGTACTTC
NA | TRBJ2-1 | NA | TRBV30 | CAWSLLGGSEQFF | TGTGCCTGGAGTCTACTAGGAGGGAGTGAGCAGTTCTTC
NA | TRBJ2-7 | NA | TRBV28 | CASSLLVTGYEQYF | TGTGCCAGCAGTCTACTAGTGACGGGCTACGAGCAGTACTTC
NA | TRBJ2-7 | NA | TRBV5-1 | CASRAGASPTYEQYF | TGCGCCAGCAGGGCCGGGGCTAGCCCTACCTACGAGCAGTACTTC
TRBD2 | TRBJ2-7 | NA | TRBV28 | CATRLAAYEQYF | TGTGCCACCAGACTAGCGGCCTACGAGCAGTACTTC
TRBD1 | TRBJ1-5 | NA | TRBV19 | CASQQGIIVINGSNQPQHF | TGTGCCAGTCAACAGGGGATAATCGTCATTAATGGTAGCAATCAGCCCCAGCATTTT
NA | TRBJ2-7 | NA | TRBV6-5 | CASSRTGSSYEQYF | TGTGCCAGCAGTCGAACGGGGAGCTCCTACGAGCAGTACTTC
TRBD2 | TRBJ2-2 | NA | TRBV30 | CAWSVTSDPNTGELFF | TGTGCCTGGAGTGTTACTAGCGACCCGAACACCGGGGAGCTGTTTTTT
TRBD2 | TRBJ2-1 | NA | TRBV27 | CASSLERGLAVYNEQFF | TGTGCCAGCAGTTTAGAGAGGGGACTAGCGGTCTACAATGAGCAGTTCTTC
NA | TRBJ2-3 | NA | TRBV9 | CASSVVAGGTDTQYF | TGTGCCAGCAGCGTAGTGGCAGGAGGGACAGATACGCAGTATTTT
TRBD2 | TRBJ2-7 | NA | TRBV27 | CASRLAGVFSYEQYF | TGTGCCAGCAGACTAGCGGGAGTGTTCTCCTACGAGCAGTACTTC
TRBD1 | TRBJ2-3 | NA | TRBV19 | CASSGQGPSGDFTDTQYF | TGTGCCAGTAGCGGACAGGGGCCCAGCGGTGATTTCACAGATACGCAGTATTTT
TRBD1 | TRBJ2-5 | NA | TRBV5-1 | CASSFTRGQATQYF | TGCGCCAGCAGCTTCACCAGGGGGCAGGCGACCCAGTACTTC
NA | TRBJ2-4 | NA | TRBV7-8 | CASSPSAGGRNIQYF | TGTGCCAGCAGCCCCTCGGCAGGGGGGAGGAACATTCAGTACTTC
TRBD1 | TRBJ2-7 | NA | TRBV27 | CASSLSGQGWEQYF | TGTGCCAGCAGTTTATCGGGACAGGGGTGGGAGCAGTACTTC
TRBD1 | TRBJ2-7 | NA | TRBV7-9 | CASIDRDRINEQYF | TGTGCCAGCATCGATAGGGACAGGATCAACGAGCAGTACTTC
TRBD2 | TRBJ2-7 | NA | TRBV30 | CAWRRAGGPLEQYF | TGTGCCTGGAGACGAGCGGGAGGCCCTCTAGAGCAGTACTTC
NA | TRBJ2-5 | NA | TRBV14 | CASSQVPGRETQYF | TGTGCCAGCAGCCAAGTCCCGGGTAGGGAGACCCAGTACTTC
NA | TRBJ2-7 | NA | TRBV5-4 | CASRETAADDEQYF | TGTGCCAGCAGAGAGACAGCTGCTGACGACGAGCAGTACTTC
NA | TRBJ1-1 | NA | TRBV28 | CASSLTGVGAMNTEAFF | TGTGCCAGCAGTTTAACGGGGGTCGGGGCCATGAACACTGAAGCTTTCTTT
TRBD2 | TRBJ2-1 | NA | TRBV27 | CASQTSGRINEQFF | TGTGCCAGCCAGACTAGCGGGAGAATCAATGAGCAGTTCTTC
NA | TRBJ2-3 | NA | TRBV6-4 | CASSDGGTDNTQYF | TGTGCCAGCAGTGACGGTGGGACCGACAATACGCAGTATTTT
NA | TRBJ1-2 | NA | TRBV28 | CASSFEKLYGYTF | TGTGCCAGCAGTTTTGAAAAGCTCTATGGCTACACCTTC